The T cell receptor (beta chain) described here comes from a study of blood T cell repertoires in COVID-19. Overall study context: The analysed material was cDNA or gDNA that came from T cells, B-cell-depleted T cells, or PBMCs.

The CDR3 covers 12 residues. Trimming took off 6 bases at V and 14 bases at J, with 14 bases between the two ends. From germline, CDR1 is MNHNY and CDR2 SVGAGI (reference sequence). In the source study's methods: Nucleated cell counts were estimated from reference gene primer amplification. TCRdb keeps only in-frame clones here, not all; method: immunoSEQ multiplex PCR. V and J calls plus clone size are reproduced from that table; the DNA served to infer D and trimming. Here the sample spans about 300,000 clones, around 88% being singletons. This clone was seen only a few times. Input material: peripheral blood. The TCR was taken from a woman aged 30 to 39 with COVID-19, enrolled during active disease. The chain couples TRBV6-6 to TRBJ1-6; D possibly corresponds to TRBD1 (6 bases). As DNA, the CDR3 is TGTGCCAGCAGGTCACAGGGTTTCACCCTCCACTTT. Translating gives CASRSQGFTLHF.